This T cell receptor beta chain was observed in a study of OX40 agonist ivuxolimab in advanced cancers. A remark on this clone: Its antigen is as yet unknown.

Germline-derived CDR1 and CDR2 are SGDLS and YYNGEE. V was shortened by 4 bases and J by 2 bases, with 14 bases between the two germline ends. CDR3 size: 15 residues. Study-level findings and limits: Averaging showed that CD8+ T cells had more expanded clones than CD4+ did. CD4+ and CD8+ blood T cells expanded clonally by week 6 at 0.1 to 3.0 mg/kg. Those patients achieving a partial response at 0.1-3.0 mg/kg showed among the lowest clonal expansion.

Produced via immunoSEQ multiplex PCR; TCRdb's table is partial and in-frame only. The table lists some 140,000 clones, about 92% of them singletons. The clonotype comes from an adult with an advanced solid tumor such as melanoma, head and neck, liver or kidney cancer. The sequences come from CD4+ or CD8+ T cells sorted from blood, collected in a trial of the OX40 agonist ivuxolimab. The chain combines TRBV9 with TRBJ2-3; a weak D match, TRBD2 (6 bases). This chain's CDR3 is CASSTHAGPTDTQYF. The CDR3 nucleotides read TGTGCCAGCAGCACCCATGCGGGGCCCACAGATACGCAGTATTTT.